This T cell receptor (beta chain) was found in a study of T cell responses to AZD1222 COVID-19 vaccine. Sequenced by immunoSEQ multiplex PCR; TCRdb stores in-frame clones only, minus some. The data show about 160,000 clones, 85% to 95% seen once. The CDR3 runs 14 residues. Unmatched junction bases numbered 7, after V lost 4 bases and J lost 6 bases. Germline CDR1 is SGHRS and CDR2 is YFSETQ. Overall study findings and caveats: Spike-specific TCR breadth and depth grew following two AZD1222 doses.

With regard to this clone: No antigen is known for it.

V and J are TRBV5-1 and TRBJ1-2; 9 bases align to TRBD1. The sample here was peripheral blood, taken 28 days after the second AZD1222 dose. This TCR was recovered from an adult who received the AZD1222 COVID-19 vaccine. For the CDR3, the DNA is TGCGCCAGCAGCGGGTGGACAGGGGAGCATGGCTACACCTTC. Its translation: CASSGWTGEHGYTF.